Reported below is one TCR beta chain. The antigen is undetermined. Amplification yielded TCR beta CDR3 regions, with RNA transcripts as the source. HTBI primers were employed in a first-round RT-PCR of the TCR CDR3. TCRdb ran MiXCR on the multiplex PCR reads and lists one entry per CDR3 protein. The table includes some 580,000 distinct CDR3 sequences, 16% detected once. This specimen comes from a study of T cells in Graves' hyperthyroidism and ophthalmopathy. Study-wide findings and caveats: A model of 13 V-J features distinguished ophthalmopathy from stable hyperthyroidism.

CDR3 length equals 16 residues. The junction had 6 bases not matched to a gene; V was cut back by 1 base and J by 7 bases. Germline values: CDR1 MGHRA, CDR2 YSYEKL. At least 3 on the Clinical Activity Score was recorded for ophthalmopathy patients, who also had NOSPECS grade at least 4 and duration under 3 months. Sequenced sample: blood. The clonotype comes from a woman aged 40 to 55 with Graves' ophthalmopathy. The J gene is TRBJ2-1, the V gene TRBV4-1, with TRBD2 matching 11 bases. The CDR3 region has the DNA TGCGCCAGCAGCCAAGCACTAGCGGGAGTTAGGAATGAGCAGTTCTTC. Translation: CASSQALAGVRNEQFF.